This T cell receptor (beta chain) was observed in a study of regulatory T cells in long-lasting Graves disease. The authors built TCR beta libraries using iRepertoire HTBI primers and Arm-PCR of CDR3 regions. TCRdb ran MiXCR on the multiplex PCR reads and lists one entry per CDR3 protein. This table holds 200,000 to 250,000 distinct CDR3 sequences, approximately 20% found once. Trimming removed 0 bases at V and 6 bases at J, with 9 bases between. CDR3 length: 13 amino acids. CDR1 is WSHSY, CDR2 SAAADI, per germline. This clonotype was seen a few times. Sample time point: newly diagnosed GD, antithyroid drugs for less than 3 months. PBMCs provided the RNA from which the TCR library was made.

The chain joins TRBV10-2 to TRBJ2-7; D remains unclear. The sample in question was peripheral blood mononuclear cells (PBMCs), obtained at new diagnosis, from a patient treated with antithyroid drugs. The source is a female donor with Graves disease. This CDR3 reads CASSESIDGEQYF. CDR3 bases: TGCGCCAGCAGTGAGTCAATTGACGGCGAGCAGTACTTC.